In its sample, the clone carrying this T cell receptor (beta chain) is medium-sized (0.01 to 0.1%). Compared with germline, one end of the junction differs, possibly owing to a read error. These data originate in a study of graft-versus-host responses after intestinal transplantation. Study details: In this cohort, recipients had multivisceral, liver-intestinal, or isolated intestinal transplants.

Profiled with immunoSEQ multiplex PCR; TCRdb holds only in-frame clones, not every one. The profile covers fewer than 25,000 clones, with about 55% appearing a single time and over 0.9% taken by the ten largest. Broader study findings: Within allografts, high graft-versus-host to host-versus-graft clonal ratios were seen among patients with graft-donor T cell macrochimerism. Early after transplant, HvG clones declined as circulating GvH clones peaked.

There are 11 residues in the CDR3. Germline CDR1 reads MNHNY; CDR2 reads SVGAGI (reference sequence). Sorting of proliferating CFSE-low CD3+CD4+ and CD3+CD8+ responders took place after the reaction. The material was alloreactive CD4+ T cells from a mixed lymphocyte reaction culture, obtained before intestinal transplant. The subset is: CFSE-low proliferating T cells sorted from approximately 6-day pre-transplant mixed lymphocyte reaction (GvH or HvG direction). The chain has TRBV6-6 and TRBJ2-3, with a possible D match to TRBD1 (6 bases). This receptor was taken from a human patient who received an intestinal transplant. The CDR3 nucleotides are TGTGCCAGCAGTCAAGACAGGATCACGAATTTT. Encoded protein: CASSQDRITNF.